Below are 5 T cell receptor beta chains sequenced from a single sample in a study of shared clonotypes between healthy human individuals. Produced via immunoSEQ multiplex PCR; TCRdb's table is partial and in-frame only. This sample has about 2.3 million clones, with over 85% found just once. The sequenced material came from naive CD4+ T cells from PBMCs. Subset meaning: CD45RA+ positively selected. These receptors came from a man aged 18-30 years in good health. Some clones in this sample may be carry-over from other donors' samples.

This chain uses TRBV9 with TRBJ2-7, with TRBD2 as a possible D gene (6 bases). The CDR3 is made up of 15 amino acids. Trimming removed 1 base from V and 1 base from J, with 12 bases in between. Germline CDR1 SGDLS, CDR2 YYNGEE. In nucleotides, the CDR3 is TGTGCCAGCAGCGTATCGGCGGGACGTTCCTACGAGCAGTACTTC. Translating it yields CASSVSAGRSYEQYF. Variable domain in full (rest from reference TRBV9 and TRBJ2-7): DSGVTQTPKHLITATGQRVTLRCSPRSGDLSVYWYQQSLDQGLQFLIQYYNGEERAKGNILERFSAQQFPDLHSELNLSSLELGDSALYFCASSVSAGRSYEQYFGPGTRLTVT.

Worth noting for this clone: In the same sample, other DNA sequences code for this CDR3. The chain combines TRBV9 with TRBJ2-7; 8 bases map to TRBD2. The CDR3 runs 13 residues. Germline V gene lookup returns CDR1 SGDLS and CDR2 YYNGEE. Trimming cost V 4 bases and J 6 bases; bases outside gene matches: 6. The CDR3 region has the DNA TGTGCCAGCAGCCCCGGGGGGGGTGGCGAGCAGTACTTC. Translating gives CASSPGGGGEQYF.

The J gene is TRBJ2-7, the V gene TRBV5-1; D may be TRBD1 (5 bases). The CDR3 spans 15 residues. The V and J ends lost 2 bases and 0 bases respectively, with 12 bases between them. The V gene's germline CDR1 is SGHRS and CDR2 YFSETQ. The CDR3 protein is CASSFGAGSSYEQYF. CDR3 sequence (DNA): TGCGCCAGCAGCTTTGGGGCAGGCAGCTCCTACGAGCAGTACTTC.

The chain is built from TRBV29-1 and TRBJ1-1; possibly TRBD1 for D (5 bases). The V end was cut by 7 bases, the J end by 4 bases, with 16 bases between. From germline, CDR1 is SQVTM and CDR2 ANQGSEA. This CDR3 has 13 amino acids. The CDR3 here is CSAGAWGGTEAFF. The CDR3 coding sequence is TGCAGCGCCGGAGCATGGGGGGGCACTGAAGCTTTCTTT.

The rearrangement links TRBV6-5 to TRBJ1-6; D not certain. The ends were cut back, 4 bases at V and 6 bases at J, with 13 bases in the middle. Germline V gives CDR1 MNHEY, CDR2 SVGAGI. The CDR3 spans 15 residues. The CDR3 coding sequence is TGTGCCAGCAGTTTAAAGGCGACACTTAATTCACCCCTCCACTTT. This codes for CASSLKATLNSPLHF.